Given below is one T cell receptor (beta chain) in context. This receptor's antigen is unknown. Within one base of it there is no much larger clone, and no base qualities were kept. Whole blood was collected in K2EDTA tubes by collaborating institutions according to the institutions' own protocols. Collaborator samples were shipped for TCRbeta analysis as frozen whole blood, isolated PBMCs, or DNA extracted from either sample type. The CDR1 and CDR2 encoded by the germline V gene (reference sequence) are SEHNR and FQNEAQ. The CDR3, cysteine through phenylalanine, is 14 amino acids long. The sequence is cut down to CDR3 DNA, 42 bases in frame from base 1. V is pared back by 2 bases and J by 9 bases, with 11 bases lying between the germline termini. These data originate in a study of blood T cell repertoires in COVID-19 (dated by TCRdb to the early 2020s). Looking at the study overall: Samples from collaborators originated in the United States, Italy and Spain and spanned both the acute and convalescent phases of COVID-19. The material from the prospective study consisted of cDNA or gDNA derived from T cells, B-cell-depleted T cells, or PBMCs. Subjects who had been exposed to COVID-19, were actively infected with it, or had recovered from it provided the deeply sampled blood TCRbeta repertoires that made up the dataset. A freely available public database, intended as a resource for researchers studying the immune response to SARS-CoV-2, is where the repertoires were released. Samples were obtained from the ongoing ImmuneRACE study (first 160 participants) and from about 1,300 subjects provided by 6 global collaborators. Sample metadata almost always included a de-identified subject ID, COVID-19 status, age in years and sex. Where HLA class I and class II types were available, the types were taken from metadata supplied by the sample provider, not from assay-based typing.

The full study reports these points: The amount of clinical and demographic metadata varied by source and participant and was provided uncurated.

TCRbeta CDR3 regions were amplified from genomic DNA using the immunoSEQ Assay, a bias-controlled multiplex PCR. Processing in the source paper ran as follows. The number of nucleated cells in each sample was estimated by amplification of reference gene primers within the assay. Sequence reads were collapsed and filtered to measure the absolute abundance of every unique TCRbeta CDR3 rearrangement. For each sample, productive Simpson clonality was calculated as the square root of Simpson's diversity index across productive rearrangements. TCRdb obtained this table from immuneACCESS and retained in-frame rearrangements with V and J assigned. These tables miss some clones; where compared with another copy, unresolved V genes account for less than half of the shortfall, and the remainder is unexplained. That table is the source of V, J and clone size, and D and trimming were worked out from the DNA. Recorded for this sample are about 160,000 clones; roughly four fifths of them occurred a single time. The ten largest clonotypes hold approximately 22% of the sample.

The source is a woman of 80 years or more with acute or convalescent COVID-19. In this chain, TRBV7-9 is recombined with TRBJ1-6; TRBD1 is possibly the D segment (6 matching bases). The sequencing sample was made of peripheral blood. This receptor carries the CDR3 CASSLNRDGSPLHF. DNA sequence: TGTGCCAGCAGCTTAAACAGGGATGGTTCACCCCTCCACTTT. With all but the CDR3 taken from the reference TRBV7-9 and TRBJ1-6 genes, the full variable domain is: DTGVSQNPRHKITKRGQNVTFRCDPISEHNRLYWYRQTLGQGPEFLTYFQNEAQLEKSRLLSDRFSAERPKGSFSTLEIQRTEQGDSAMYLCASSLNRDGSPLHFGNGTRLTVT.